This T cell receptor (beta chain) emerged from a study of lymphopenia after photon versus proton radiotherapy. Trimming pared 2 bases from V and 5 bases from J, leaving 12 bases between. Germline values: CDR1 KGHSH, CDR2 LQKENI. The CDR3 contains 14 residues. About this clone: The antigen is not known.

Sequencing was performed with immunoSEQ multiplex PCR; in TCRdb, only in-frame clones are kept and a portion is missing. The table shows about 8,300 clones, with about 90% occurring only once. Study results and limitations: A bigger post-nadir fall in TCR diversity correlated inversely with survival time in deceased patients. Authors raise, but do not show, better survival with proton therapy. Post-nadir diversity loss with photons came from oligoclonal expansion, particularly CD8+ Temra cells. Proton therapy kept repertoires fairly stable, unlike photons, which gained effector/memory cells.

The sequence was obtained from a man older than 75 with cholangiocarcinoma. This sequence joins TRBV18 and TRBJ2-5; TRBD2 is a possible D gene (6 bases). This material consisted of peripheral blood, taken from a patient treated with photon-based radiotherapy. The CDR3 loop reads CASSPSGSGETQYF. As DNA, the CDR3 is TGTGCCAGCTCACCATCTGGCAGCGGGGAGACCCAGTACTTC. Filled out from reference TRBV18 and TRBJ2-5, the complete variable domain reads NAGVMQNPRHLVRRRGQEARLRCSPMKGHSHVYWYRQLPEEGLKFMVYLQKENIIDESGMPKERFSAEFPKEGPSILRIQQVVRGDSAAYFCASSPSGSGETQYFGPGTRLLVL.